A selection of T cell receptor beta chains follows, all from one sample in a study of T cells after yellow fever vaccination. TCRdb ran MiXCR on the 5' RACE reads and lists one entry per CDR3 protein. The table includes 500,000 to 550,000 distinct CDR3 sequences, 20% to 25% detected once. Specimen: PBMCs, collected 20 to 25 days after the first yellow fever vaccination. All receptors come from a man younger than 30 who received the YFV17D yellow fever vaccine. CDR3s include the opening cysteine and the closing phenylalanine or tryptophan.

V	J	CDR3
TRBV6-1	TRBJ2-4	CASTPGLIVAKNIQYF
TRBV10-3	TRBJ2-7	CATQGDYEQYF
TRBV28	TRBJ1-5	CASSLFGWGGGQPQHF
TRBV7-3	TRBJ2-7	CASSARQGTEQYF
TRBV15	TRBJ2-2	CATSRDSDSRNTGELFF
TRBV9	TRBJ1-1	CASSPYAPGQGCEAFF
TRBV28	TRBJ2-5	CASSDPGLGLTQYF
TRBV3-1	TRBJ1-1	CASSHLGTEAFF
TRBV4-3	TRBJ2-1	CASSQDRSDRSYNEQFF
TRBV2	TRBJ1-5	CASSIGRNQPQHF
TRBV20-1	TRBJ2-3	CSAAKGGKDTQYF
TRBV12-3/TRBV12-4	TRBJ2-3	CASSLVQSSSDTQYF
TRBV7-9	TRBJ2-1	CASSLVRTGADLNEQFF
TRBV11-2	TRBJ2-3	CASSLRQEYTDTQYF
TRBV20-1	TRBJ1-6	CSARPVTLNSPLHF
TRBV18	TRBJ1-2	CASSPDRGKYGYTF
TRBV12-3/TRBV12-4	TRBJ2-2	CTFSLTSGGPGTGELFF
TRBV6-2/TRBV6-3	TRBJ2-1	CASSRRAAHEQFF
TRBV19	TRBJ1-4	CASSIQGAGEKLFF
TRBV13	TRBJ2-1	CASSPTGQGGDEQFF
TRBV3-1	TRBJ2-5	CASSQEVTQYF
TRBV6-1	TRBJ1-2	CASSTTTGNYGYTF
TRBV12-3/TRBV12-4	TRBJ2-3	CASSLWGSGGANTQYF
TRBV7-8	TRBJ2-2	CASSLDSAGIQNTGELFF
TRBV5-1	TRBJ2-7	CASSTGQFNEQYF
TRBV5-6	TRBJ2-7	CASSLPSGAEQYF
TRBV7-2	TRBJ2-2	CASSSRVGSGELFF
TRBV24-1	TRBJ2-1	CATSFQGGYEQFF
TRBV6-1	TRBJ2-5	CASRPTLAGPQETQYF
TRBV7-2	TRBJ2-1	CASSPGRGDEQFF
TRBV6-2/TRBV6-3	TRBJ1-5	CASSYSLRTYSNQPQHF
TRBV7-8	TRBJ2-2	CASSLPRDRNTGELFF
TRBV7-2	TRBJ2-1	CASSPAGTVTYNEQFF
TRBV5-1	TRBJ2-2	CASSSIRPITGELFF
TRBV5-5	TRBJ1-2	CASSFGHPTYGYTF
TRBV3-1	TRBJ1-4	CASSQVVGEKLFF
TRBV5-1	TRBJ2-1	CATTTGASSYNEQFF
TRBV29-1	TRBJ1-2	CSGGQAPYGYTF
TRBV7-9	TRBJ2-1	CASSFQSGGYNEQFF
TRBV2	TRBJ2-5	CATKETQYF
TRBV12-3/TRBV12-4	TRBJ1-2	CASSLRGQTYGYTF
TRBV7-3	TRBJ2-1	CASSFVGGTSYNEQFF
TRBV7-2	TRBJ2-5	CASSVSSGGGETQYF
TRBV30	TRBJ2-4	CAWSVGRGTIQYF
TRBV4-3	TRBJ2-7	CASSLDRAGEQYF
TRBV3-1	TRBJ2-7	CASSQAAVFYF
TRBV7-2	TRBJ1-1	CASSPYRGENTEAFF
TRBV6-2/TRBV6-3	TRBJ2-3	CASAIRALLTDTQYF